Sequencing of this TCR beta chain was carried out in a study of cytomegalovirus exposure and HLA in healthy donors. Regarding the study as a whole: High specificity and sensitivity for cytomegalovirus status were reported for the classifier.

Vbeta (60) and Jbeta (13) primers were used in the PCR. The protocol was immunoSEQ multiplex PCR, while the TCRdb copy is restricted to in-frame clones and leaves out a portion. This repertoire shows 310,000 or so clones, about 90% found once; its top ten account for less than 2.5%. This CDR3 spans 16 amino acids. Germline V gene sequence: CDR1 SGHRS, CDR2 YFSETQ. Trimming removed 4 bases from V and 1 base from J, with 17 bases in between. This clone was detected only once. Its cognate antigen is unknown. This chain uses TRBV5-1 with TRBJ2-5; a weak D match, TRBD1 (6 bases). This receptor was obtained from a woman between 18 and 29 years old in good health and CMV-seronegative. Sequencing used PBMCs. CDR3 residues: CASSLRMTGLQETQYF. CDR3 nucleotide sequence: TGCGCCAGCAGCCTTCGAATGACAGGTCTCCAAGAGACCCAGTACTTC.